A single sample is the source of the 22 T cell receptor beta chains below, sequenced in a study of blood T cell repertoires in COVID-19. Repertoires were generated with immunoSEQ multiplex PCR, while TCRdb's copy carries only in-frame clones and drops some. The sample lists tens of thousands of clones, about 91% seen once, with around 3.4% in the top ten. The specimen was peripheral blood. These receptors were collected from a man aged 40-50 years with COVID-19, enrolled during active disease.

The chain employs TRBV5-1 and TRBJ2-7; D perhaps matches TRBD1 (5 bases). The CDR3 contains 12 residues. V was trimmed by 0 bases and J by 6 bases, leaving 7 bases between them. Germline assignment: CDR1 SGHRS and CDR2 YFSETQ. The chain's CDR3 is CASSLEGLEQYF. CDR3 coding DNA: TGCGCCAGCAGCTTGGAGGGGCTCGAGCAGTACTTC.

The CDR3 nucleotides are TGTGCCTGGAGCCCCCGTCAAAAAACACCGGTCCCGGGGTTGAACACTGAAGCTTTCTTT. Its translation: CAWSPRQKTPVPGLNTEAFF. This chain uses TRBV30 with TRBJ1-1, with unresolved D. The CDR3 has 20 residues. The germline CDR1 and CDR2 sequences are GTSNPN and SVGIG (reference sequence). The V and J ends lost 3 bases and 0 bases respectively, with 29 bases between them.

The chain recombines TRBV16 with TRBJ2-7, with 10 bases identical to TRBD1. Germline V gene data show CDR1 as KGHSY and CDR2 as FQNENV. This CDR3 is built from 15 residues. J gave up 5 bases and V 3 bases, and 7 bases lay outside the gene matches. This CDR3 reads CASSQTGTGAHEQYF. The CDR3 region has the DNA TGTGCCAGCAGCCAGACCGGGACAGGGGCTCACGAGCAGTACTTC.

CDR3 nucleotide sequence: TGTGCCACCATGGCGGGCCAAGGGAGTCAGCCCCAGCATTTT. It codes for CATMAGQGSQPQHF. The chain employs TRBV24-1 and TRBJ1-5; D remains ambiguous. Trimming left V 8 bases short and J 6 bases short, with 16 bases between. The V gene's germline CDR1 is KGHDR and CDR2 SFDVKD. The length of the CDR3 is 14 residues.

CDR3 sequence reads: CASSEEVAGGLRAYEQYF. As DNA, the CDR3 is TGTGCCAGCAGTGAAGAGGTAGCGGGAGGGCTGAGGGCCTACGAGCAGTACTTC. This chain connects TRBV6-1 to TRBJ2-7; 11 bases agree with TRBD2. The CDR3 consists of 18 residues. The germline V gene has CDR1 MNHNS and CDR2 SASEGT. The ends lost 1 base at V and 2 bases at J; junction bases unmatched: 10.

The chain is built from TRBV2 and TRBJ2-1; D not certain. The CDR3 runs 11 residues. The germline V and J ends were trimmed by 6 bases and 10 bases, with 10 bases remaining between them. From germline, CDR1 is SNHLY and CDR2 FYNNEI. DNA for the CDR3: TGTGCCAGCAGATTAGCTGGCGAGCAGTTCTTC. It encodes CASRLAGEQFF.

The V and J genes are TRBV24-1 and TRBJ1-5; the D gene is possibly TRBD1 (6 bases). V lost 4 bases and J lost 9, with 15 bases in between. Germline V lookup: CDR1 KGHDR, CDR2 SFDVKD. This CDR3 spans 14 amino acids. CDR3 sequence: CATSDNRVGGPQHF. In nucleotides, the CDR3 is TGTGCCACCAGTGACAACAGGGTTGGCGGGCCCCAGCATTTT.

This clone was seen only a few times. The chain employs TRBV7-9 and TRBJ2-7, with D perhaps matching TRBD1 (5 bases). The V gene's germline CDR1 is SEHNR and CDR2 FQNEAQ (reference sequence). Trimming pared 5 bases from V and 0 bases from J, leaving 8 bases between. The CDR3 has 13 residues. The CDR3 reads CASSPDSSYEQYF. For the CDR3, the DNA is TGTGCCAGCAGCCCAGACAGCTCCTACGAGCAGTACTTC.

This clone showed up just a few times. The chain uses TRBV10-1 and TRBJ2-7, with D unresolved. The CDR3 consists of 11 residues. V was trimmed by 4 bases and J by 3 bases, leaving 4 bases between them. Germline lookup yields CDR1 WNHNN and CDR2 SYGVQD (reference sequence). CDR3 coding DNA: TGCGCCAGCAGTGCCGGCTACGAGCAGTACTTC. The encoded protein is CASSAGYEQYF.

The genes are TRBV7-9 and TRBJ2-3; TRBD2 aligns across 7 bases. Germline V lookup: CDR1 SEHNR, CDR2 FQNEAQ (reference sequence). With V trimmed by 7 bases and J by 6 bases, 25 bases remained unmatched. The length of the CDR3 is 19 residues. Here the CDR3 reads CASILSPGLRRATSDTQYF. CDR3 in DNA: TGTGCCAGCATCCTATCTCCGGGACTACGGAGGGCCACGTCTGATACGCAGTATTTT.

There are a few counts of this clone. The chain joins TRBV4-1 to TRBJ1-4, with TRBD1 matching over 8 bases. With V trimmed by 7 bases and J by 5 bases, 9 bases remained unmatched. Per the germline V gene, CDR1 is MGHRA and CDR2 is YSYEKL. This CDR3 region has 15 residues. The DNA of the CDR3 is TGCGCCAGCACCGTGACAGGGGCCTTAAATGAAAAACTGTTTTTT. Protein product: CASTVTGALNEKLFF.

The J gene is TRBJ1-1, the V gene TRBV7-6, with D possibly matching TRBD1 (5 bases). CDR3 length: 16 amino acids. Trimming stripped 6 bases from V and 0 bases from J, with 17 bases between. The germline gives CDR1 SGHVS, CDR2 FNYEAQ. In DNA form, the CDR3 reads TGTGCCAGCAGTCTCCTCTATGGAGGGGTGAACACTGAAGCTTTCTTT. Encoded protein: CASSLLYGGVNTEAFF.

The V and J genes are TRBV5-1 and TRBJ1-1; 8 bases are a match to TRBD1. V shed 4 bases and J 2 bases; nucleotides not matched to a gene: 4. Germline V gene data show CDR1 as SGHRS and CDR2 as YFSETQ. The CDR3 has 14 amino acids. The CDR3 nucleotides read TGCGCCAGCAGCAGGGGACAGGCAAACACTGAAGCTTTCTTT. Encoded protein: CASSRGQANTEAFF.

The V and J genes are TRBV7-3 and TRBJ2-1; TRBD2 aligns across 9 bases. Losses at the gene ends were 5 bases for V and 7 bases for J; bases not matched to a gene: 3. Germline V gene lookup returns CDR1 SGHTA and CDR2 FQGTGA. This CDR3 is 13 amino acids long. This chain's CDR3 is CASSPSGGNEQFF. The CDR3 DNA sequence: TGTGCCAGCAGCCCAAGCGGGGGGAATGAGCAGTTCTTC.

V usage is TRBV18 and J usage is TRBJ1-5; D gene ambiguous. Trimming shortened V by 1 base and J by 8 bases, and 12 bases separated the two germline ends. The CDR3 covers 14 residues. Germline values: CDR1 KGHSH, CDR2 LQKENI. CDR3 region: CASSPRTAEEPQHF. For the CDR3, the DNA is TGTGCCAGCTCACCACGGACGGCGGAGGAGCCCCAGCATTTT.

V usage is TRBV30 and J usage is TRBJ1-1, with no clear D. Trimming took off 0 bases at V and 7 bases at J, with 9 bases between the two ends. This CDR3 has 12 amino acids. In germline, CDR1 is GTSNPN, CDR2 SVGIG (reference sequence). CDR3: CAWSVGGFEAFF. DNA for the CDR3: TGTGCCTGGAGTGTCGGCGGGTTTGAAGCTTTCTTT.

J is TRBJ2-2 and V is TRBV1; the table calls TRBD2, which could not be checked here. TRBV1 is a pseudogene locus. The length of the CDR3 is 17 residues. CDR3 residues: CTSSQDQCSGPAGELFF. CDR3 in DNA: TGCACCAGCAGCCAAGATCAATGTAGCGGTCCCGCCGGGGAGCTGTTTTTT.

This rearrangement joins TRBV2 to TRBJ1-1, with D tentatively TRBD1 (6 bases). This CDR3 contains 12 residues. The V and J ends lost 6 bases and 4 bases respectively, with 9 bases between them. Germline CDR1 is SNHLY and CDR2 is FYNNEI. CDR3 region: CASRGDITEAFF. For the CDR3, the DNA is TGTGCCAGCAGAGGGGACATCACTGAAGCTTTCTTT.

This rearrangement joins TRBV7-9 to TRBJ2-1; 10 bases agree with TRBD2. V lost 5 bases to trimming and J lost 8 bases; unmatched junction nucleotides: 6. The CDR3 sequence is 14 residues long. CDR1 and CDR2 from the germline V gene are SEHNR and FQNEAQ (reference sequence). As DNA, the CDR3 is TGTGCCAGCAGCACGGGACTAGCGATGGATGAGCAGTTCTTC. It encodes CASSTGLAMDEQFF. The variable domain in full, completed from reference TRBV7-9 and TRBJ2-1, reads DTGVSQNPRHKITKRGQNVTFRCDPISEHNRLYWYRQTLGQGPEFLTYFQNEAQLEKSRLLSDRFSAERPKGSFSTLEIQRTEQGDSAMYLCASSTGLAMDEQFFGPGTRLTVL.

The rearrangement joins TRBV21-1 to TRBJ1-1. TRBV21-1 is annotated as a pseudogene. The CDR3 is 14 residues long. CDR3 DNA: TGTGCCAGCAGCAAAGAGTGGGGGGACACTGAAGCTTTCTTT. This encodes CASSKEWGDTEAFF.

The chain recombines TRBV9 with TRBJ1-2, with TRBD1 matching over 10 bases. Germline V CDR1 and CDR2: SGDLS, YYNGEE. The junction had 11 bases not matched to a gene; V was cut back by 2 bases and J by 7 bases. The CDR3 length is 16 residues. This CDR3 is CASSVAERDRGLGYTF. DNA of the CDR3: TGTGCCAGCAGCGTTGCCGAGAGGGACAGGGGTCTTGGCTACACCTTC.

This clone was seen more than once but under ten times. The rearrangement links TRBV1 to TRBJ1-6; the table's D call, TRBD1, was not checked against the DNA. TRBV1 is given as a pseudogene. The CDR3 is 13 residues long. This chain's CDR3 is CTSSQDGNSPLHF. The CDR3 coding sequence is TGCACCAGCAGCCAAGATGGCAATTCACCCCTCCACTTT.